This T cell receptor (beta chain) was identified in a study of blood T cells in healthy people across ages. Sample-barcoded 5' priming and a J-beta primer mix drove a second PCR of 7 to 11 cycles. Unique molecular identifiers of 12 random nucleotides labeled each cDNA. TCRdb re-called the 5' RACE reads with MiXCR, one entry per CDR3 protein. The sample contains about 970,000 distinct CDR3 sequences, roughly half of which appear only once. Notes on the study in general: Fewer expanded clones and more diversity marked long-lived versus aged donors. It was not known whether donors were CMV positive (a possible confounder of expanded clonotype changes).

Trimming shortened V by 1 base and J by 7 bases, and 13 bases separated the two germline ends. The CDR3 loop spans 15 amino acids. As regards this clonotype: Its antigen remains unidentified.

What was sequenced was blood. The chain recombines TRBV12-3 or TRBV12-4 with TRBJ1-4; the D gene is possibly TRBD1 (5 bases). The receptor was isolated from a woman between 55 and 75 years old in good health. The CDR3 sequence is CASSLELGVAEKLFF. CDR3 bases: TGTGCCAGCAGTTTAGAGCTGGGGGTGGCTGAAAAACTGTTTTTT.